This T cell receptor (beta chain) comes out of a study of graft-versus-host responses after intestinal transplantation. Study-level information: Transplant recipients had multivisceral, liver-intestinal, or isolated intestinal grafts.

Measured with immunoSEQ multiplex PCR; TCRdb has only the in-frame clones, and not every one. The table records some 110,000 clones, 90% to 95% of them present only once. J was trimmed by 0 bases and V by 0 bases; bases with no gene match: 1. Germline loops: CDR1 SEHNR, CDR2 FQNEAQ (reference sequence). The CDR3 consists of 15 residues. In regard to this clone: Its antigen remains unknown.

The genes are TRBV7-9 and TRBJ2-7; the match to TRBD2 covers 8 bases. The material sequenced was unstimulated CD4+ T cells sorted from spleen or lymph node cells, taken before transplant. This receptor was identified in a human donor who was the organ donor for an intestinal transplant. CDR3 loop: CASSLARGGSYEQYF. The CDR3 region has the DNA TGTGCCAGCAGCTTAGCCCGGGGGGGCTCCTACGAGCAGTACTTC.